Listed here are 27 T cell receptor beta chains from one sample, sequenced in a study of T cell clonality in common variable immunodeficiency. Study-wide results and limits: Reportedly, TCR beta sequences from common variable immunodeficiency showed fewer deletions and N-nucleotide insertions.

TCRdb's table, derived via immunoSEQ multiplex PCR, lists solely in-frame clones and lacks some. The table lists about 25,000 clones, with no singletons. These TCRs are of unknown antigen specificity. Sequencing used peripheral blood mononuclear cells. These receptors were taken from a human donor with common variable immunodeficiency.

This clone turned up a few times. The read ends 3 residues before the CDR3 terminus; that terminus is restored from the germline J gene. V gene TRBV5-1 combines with J gene TRBJ1-5; the D gene is possibly TRBD1 (5 bases). The CDR3 runs to 15 residues. The germline V and J ends were trimmed by 4 bases and 0 bases, with 11 bases remaining between them. The germline gives CDR1 SGHRS, CDR2 YFSETQ. CDR3 DNA (partial): TGCGCCAGCAGCCCCGACAGTTATAGCAATCAGCCC. This codes for CASSPDSYSNQP. The full CDR3 reads CASSPDSYSNQPQHF.

This clone was recorded many times. The sequenced fragment ends 3 residues before the CDR3 boundary, so the rest is inferred from the germline J gene. The J gene is TRBJ2-1, the V gene TRBV20-1; no firm D call. Between the trimmed V and J ends, which lost 0 bases and 6 bases, there was a span of 24 bases. The CDR3 has 18 amino acids. Germline CDR1 reads DFQATT; CDR2 reads SNEGSKA (reference sequence). CDR3 DNA (partial): TGCAGTGCTAGAGATATCCCCCTCTTCGACTTTTCGATCAATGAG. It specifies CSARDIPLFDFSINE. The CDR3 in full is CSARDIPLFDFSINEQFF.

This clone was counted at least ten times. The read falls 3 residues short of the CDR3 end, and the missing part is taken from the germline J gene. This chain uses TRBV14 with TRBJ1-4; tentative D call: TRBD1 (5 bases). The germline CDR1 and CDR2 sequences are SGHDN and FVKESK. V shed 6 bases and J shed 4 bases, with 18 bases lying between them. The CDR3 extends over 16 amino acids. CDR3 sequence reads: CASSLLGRGVNEKLFF. The DNA read from the CDR3 is TGTGCCAGCAGTTTACTCGGACGGGGGGTTAATGAAAAA.

Only a few counts were recorded for this clone. The read finishes 3 residues shy of the CDR3 end, and the germline J gene is used to complete it. The gene calls are TRBV7-8 and TRBJ2-7; 7 nucleotides agree with TRBD1. Trimming took 5 bases from V and 0 from J; bases not matched to a gene: 10. Germline V gene sequence: CDR1 SGHVS, CDR2 FQNEAQ. The CDR3 has 16 amino acids. CDR3 protein: CASSQGELFFSYEQYF. The covered CDR3 bases are TGTGCCAGCAGCCAGGGGGAGCTTTTCTTCTCCTACGAG.

This clone has ten or more counts. The read comes to an end 3 residues before the CDR3 does, leaving the germline J gene to fill in the end. The chain couples TRBV29-1 to TRBJ2-3; 7 bases are a match to TRBD1. This CDR3 has 14 amino acids. Unmatched junction bases numbered 6, after V lost 6 bases and J lost 0 bases. The germline CDR1 and CDR2 sequences are SQVTM and ANQGSEA. The CDR3 bases that were read are TGCAGCGTGAATGGACAGGAGAGCACAGATACG. Its translation is CSVNGQESTDT. The CDR3, in full, reads CSVNGQESTDTQYF.

This clone was seen ten or more times. The read terminates 3 residues ahead of where the CDR3 ends, so the germline J gene completes it. The rearrangement joins TRBV5-1 to TRBJ2-3; TRBD1 agrees at 11 bases. This CDR3 is built from 14 residues. Germline V lookup: CDR1 SGHRS, CDR2 YFSETQ. The trim removed 4 bases at V and 3 bases at J, leaving 1 base unmatched. The covered CDR3 bases are TGCGCCAGCAGCCGGGACAGGGGGACAGATACG. Translation gives CASSRDRGTDT. Given in full, the CDR3 is CASSRDRGTDTQYF.

A few counts support this clone. Read sequence stops 3 residues before the CDR3 end, and the germline J gene provides the missing end. The chain uses TRBV18 and TRBJ1-4, with D possibly matching TRBD1 (5 bases). The CDR3 contains 18 residues. The V gene's germline CDR1 is KGHSH and CDR2 LQKENI. CDR3 bases read: TGTGCCAGCTCACTCGTTAGTCGTGGAAGCGGGGCCCTGGCCAAA. This translates into CASSLVSRGSGALAK. The whole CDR3 sequence reads CASSLVSRGSGALAKLFF.

This clone was seen a few times. The read stops 3 residues short of the end of the CDR3; the missing end is completed from the germline J gene. V is TRBV7-3 and J is TRBJ2-3, with 11 bases identical to TRBD2. Trimming removed 5 bases from V and 1 base from J; junction bases left unmatched: 11. The CDR3 contains 18 residues. CDR1 and CDR2 (germline): SGHTA, FQGTGA. CDR3 sequence: CASSNSGRALGGTDTQYF. Partial CDR3 DNA: TGTGCCAGCAGCAATAGCGGGAGGGCCCTCGGGGGCACAGATACG.

As regards this clone: The read terminates 3 residues before the CDR3 end, so the remaining end is supplied by the germline J gene. The V call is TRBV5-1, the J call TRBJ2-2; weak D call: TRBD1 (6 bases). Trimming removed 1 base at V and 5 bases at J, with 18 bases between. This CDR3 is built from 17 residues. CDR1 SGHRS and CDR2 YFSETQ come from the germline V gene. The CDR3 protein is CASSLLWNRDVTGELFF. Partial CDR3 DNA: TGCGCCAGCAGCTTGCTCTGGAACAGGGATGTTACCGGGGAG.

This clone was picked up many times. The read gets to within 3 residues of the CDR3 end, and the germline J gene fills in the rest. The V and J genes are TRBV5-6 and TRBJ1-1; tentative D call: TRBD1 (6 bases). Between the trimmed V and J ends, which lost 2 bases and 5 bases, there was a span of 13 bases. Germline CDR1 reads SGHDT; CDR2 reads YYEEEE. This CDR3 has 14 amino acids. The CDR3 DNA, read in part, is TGTGCCAGCAGCTTAGGACAGCGTCTAACTGAA. Amino acid sequence: CASSLGQRLTE. The CDR3 in its entirety is CASSLGQRLTEAFF. The whole variable domain, filled in from reference TRBV5-6 and TRBJ1-1, reads DAGVTQSPTHLIKTRGQQVTLRCSPKSGHDTVSWYQQALGQGPQFIFQYYEEEERQRGNFPDRFSGHQFPNYSSELNVNALLLGDSALYLCASSLGQRLTEAFFGQGTRLTVV.

A few counts support this clone. Here the CDR3 reads CASSPPGRGENEKLFF. The sequenced part of the CDR3 DNA is TGTGCCAGCTCACCGCCCGGGCGGGGAGAGAATGAAAAA. This sequence joins TRBV18 and TRBJ1-4, with D hard to call. The read ends 3 residues before the CDR3 terminus; that terminus is restored from the germline J gene. This CDR3 has 16 amino acids. V was cut by 3 bases and J by 5 bases, with 16 bases left in between. From germline, CDR1 is KGHSH and CDR2 LQKENI.

This clone was found many times. The read ends 3 residues early relative to the CDR3; the germline J gene fills the gap. The chain combines TRBV20-1 with TRBJ2-1; 11 bases map to TRBD2. With V trimmed by 5 bases and J by 9 bases, 12 bases remained unmatched. The germline gives CDR1 DFQATT, CDR2 SNEGSKA (reference sequence). This CDR3 has 15 amino acids. CDR3 DNA, as far as it was read: TGCAGTGCTGTAAGCACTAGCGGGAGTATTGGTGAG. Translating gives CSAVSTSGSIGE. The entire CDR3 reads CSAVSTSGSIGEQFF.

As regards this clone: The sequenced fragment ends 3 residues before the CDR3 boundary, so the rest is inferred from the germline J gene. The chain is built from TRBV7-6 and TRBJ1-2; no firm D call. In germline, CDR1 is SGHVS, CDR2 FNYEAQ. The CDR3 sequence is 15 residues long. CDR3 sequence: CASSLIAAALGGYTF. The CDR3 DNA, read in part, is TGTGCCAGCAGCTTAATCGCGGCGGCCCTCGGCGGC.

This clone has ten or more counts. The sequenced fragment ends 3 residues before the CDR3 boundary, so the rest is inferred from the germline J gene. This chain uses TRBV5-1 with TRBJ2-1, with TRBD1 as a possible D gene (6 bases). CDR3 length: 15 residues. V lost 0 bases to trimming and J lost 4 bases, with 11 bases between them. CDR1 and CDR2 (germline): SGHRS, YFSETQ. The chain's CDR3 is CASSLGRQGYNEQFF. CDR3 DNA (partial): TGCGCCAGCAGCTTGGGTCGGCAGGGGTACAATGAG.

The sample holds many counts of this clone. The read finishes 3 residues shy of the CDR3 end, and the germline J gene is used to complete it. The genes are TRBV28 and TRBJ2-4; a possible D gene is TRBD1 (6 bases). The CDR3 loop spans 15 amino acids. Trimming left V 3 bases short and J 0 bases short, with 9 bases between. The germline V gene encodes CDR1 MDHEN and CDR2 SYDVKM. This CDR3 reads CASSFLDRAKNIQYF. The sequenced CDR3 bases are TGTGCCAGCAGTTTCTTGGACAGAGCCAAAAACATT.

This clone was observed a few times. The read comes to an end 3 residues before the CDR3 does, leaving the germline J gene to fill in the end. The V and J genes are TRBV7-2 and TRBJ2-2; D may correspond to TRBD1 or TRBD2 (6 bases each). Germline CDR1 and CDR2: SGHTA and FQGNSA. V lost 5 bases and J lost 4, with 14 bases in between. This CDR3 region has 15 residues. The covered CDR3 bases are TGTGCCAGCAGCCAGGGCGGAGGGGGCACCGGGGAG. Protein sequence: CASSQGGGGTGE. The CDR3 in full is CASSQGGGGTGELFF.

This clone was detected many times. The CDR3 goes on 3 residues after the read ends, and that part is filled in from the germline J gene. The J gene is TRBJ1-1, the V gene TRBV12-3 or TRBV12-4; 9 bases line up with TRBD1. V dropped 6 bases and J dropped 3; count of bases not matched to a gene: 5. This CDR3 region has 14 residues. The CDR3 bases that were read are TGTGCCAGCAGACGGACAGGGGTGGACACTGAA. This sequence encodes CASRRTGVDTE. The whole CDR3 protein is CASRRTGVDTEAFF.

This clone was picked up a small number of times. The read finishes 3 residues shy of the CDR3 end, and the germline J gene is used to complete it. The V call is TRBV5-6, the J call TRBJ2-7; TRBD2 matches at 13 bases. Germline V CDR1 and CDR2: SGHDT, YYEEEE. CDR3 length equals 14 residues. With 2 bases clipped from V and 5 bases from J, the junction kept 1 base outside the gene matches. CDR3 protein: CASSLLAGGNEQYF. Incomplete CDR3 DNA: TGTGCCAGCAGCTTACTAGCGGGAGGGAACGAG.

This clone was seen ten or more times. The read halts 3 residues ahead of the CDR3 end, with the missing end drawn from the germline J gene. This sequence joins TRBV5-1 and TRBJ2-1, with D possibly being TRBD2 (5 bases). This CDR3 has 15 residues. The V gene lost 2 bases and the J gene lost 4 bases, with 13 bases spanning the gap. Germline V gene lookup returns CDR1 SGHRS and CDR2 YFSETQ. The sequenced CDR3 bases are TGCGCCAGCAGCTTTCTCCTCAGCGGATACAATGAG. Translating gives CASSFLLSGYNE. The entire CDR3 protein is CASSFLLSGYNEQFF.

This clone was found many times. With the read ending 3 residues before the CDR3 end, the germline J gene is used to fill in that end. The chain carries TRBV29-1 and TRBJ2-1; D is unclear. The CDR3 covers 13 residues. The V gene's germline CDR1 is SQVTM and CDR2 ANQGSEA. V was cut by 1 base and J by 8 bases, with 12 bases left in between. CDR3: CSVEGDSTYEQFF. The sequenced CDR3 bases are TGCAGCGTTGAAGGTGACTCTACCTATGAG.

This clone was counted ten times or more. The read terminates 3 residues ahead of where the CDR3 ends, so the germline J gene completes it. This sequence joins TRBV7-8 and TRBJ2-3; the match to TRBD2 covers 11 bases. The ends lost 6 bases at V and 2 bases at J; junction bases unmatched: 7. Germline V gene sequence: CDR1 SGHVS, CDR2 FQNEAQ. The CDR3 spans 16 residues. The covered CDR3 bases are TGTGCCAGCAGATCTTTGGGACTAGCGGACACAGATACG. Translation: CASRSLGLADTDT. The full-length CDR3 reads as CASRSLGLADTDTQYF.

Ten or more counts support this clone. The read finishes 3 residues shy of the CDR3 end, and the germline J gene is used to complete it. The V and J genes are TRBV5-4 and TRBJ1-1; 7 nucleotides match TRBD1. The V segment lost 1 base and the J segment 6 bases; nucleotides outside the gene matches: 6. Germline CDR1 and CDR2: SGHNT and YYREEE (reference sequence). The CDR3 contains 14 residues. The sequenced part of the CDR3 DNA is TGTGCCAGCAGCTTGAAGACAGGGAGGCCTGAA. Translation: CASSLKTGRPE. The whole CDR3 protein is CASSLKTGRPEAFF.

This clone has ten or more counts. The read is 3 residues too short to cover the CDR3 end, so that end is filled in from the germline J gene. V and J are TRBV20-1 and TRBJ2-3; D is unresolved. The germline CDR1 and CDR2 sequences are DFQATT and SNEGSKA (reference sequence). V was cut by 3 bases and J by 0 bases, with 7 bases left in between. The CDR3 length is 13 residues. This CDR3 is CSASGTSTDTQYF. CDR3 DNA, as far as it was read: TGCAGTGCTAGCGGTACTAGCACAGATACG.

This clone has more than one count but fewer than ten. The sequenced fragment ends 3 residues before the CDR3 boundary, so the rest is inferred from the germline J gene. This sequence joins TRBV7-9 and TRBJ2-5, with 7 bases aligning to TRBD2. The CDR3 length is 15 residues. Unmatched junction bases numbered 6, after V lost 5 bases and J lost 0 bases. The germline V gene has CDR1 SEHNR and CDR2 FQNEAQ (reference sequence). Here the CDR3 reads CASSRALANQETQYF. The sequenced part of the CDR3 DNA is TGTGCCAGCAGCCGGGCACTAGCGAACCAAGAGACC.

Ten or more counts support this clone. The read ends 3 residues shy of where the CDR3 ends; the end is completed using the germline J gene. The chain combines TRBV6-2 or TRBV6-3 with TRBJ2-1, with 15 positions matching TRBD2. V gave up 1 base and J gave up 8 bases; unmatched junction bases: 3. This CDR3 has 16 amino acids. From germline, CDR1 is MNHEY and CDR2 SVGEGT. The CDR3 bases that were read are TGTGCCAGCAGTTACTGGACTAGCGGGAGGGACGATGAG. This gives the protein CASSYWTSGRDDE. The whole CDR3 sequence is CASSYWTSGRDDEQFF.

Points on this clone: The sequence runs out 3 residues before the end of the CDR3; the remainder is reconstructed from the germline J gene. This chain connects TRBV19 to TRBJ2-1, with 10 bases fitting TRBD2. The CDR3 sequence is 14 residues long. CDR1 LNHDA and CDR2 SQIVND come from the germline V gene (reference sequence). Unmatched junction bases numbered 8, after V lost 6 bases and J lost 9 bases. Incomplete CDR3 DNA: TGTGCCAGTAGGGTAAGGACTAGCGGTGGTGAG. This sequence encodes CASRVRTSGGE. The entire CDR3 reads CASRVRTSGGEQFF. Filled out from reference TRBV19 and TRBJ2-1, the complete variable domain reads DGGITQSPKYLFRKEGQNVTLSCEQNLNHDAMYWYRQDPGQGLRLIYYSQIVNDFQKGDIAEGYSVSREKKESFPLTVTSAQKNPTAFYLCASRVRTSGGEQFFGPGTRLTVL.

With respect to this clone: The DNA ends 3 residues before the CDR3 does, and the rest of the CDR3 is filled in from the germline J gene. The V call is TRBV19, the J call TRBJ2-7; D uncertain. The ends were cut back, 5 bases at V and 4 bases at J, with 12 bases in the middle. Germline-derived CDR1 and CDR2 are LNHDA and SQIVND (reference sequence). This CDR3 region has 13 residues. The DNA read from the CDR3 is TGTGCCAGTAGTGCGCAGGTCTCGTACGAG. It yields the protein CASSAQVSYE. The full CDR3 is CASSAQVSYEQYF. The full variable domain, in which reference TRBV19 and TRBJ2-7 provide the parts outside the CDR3, is DGGITQSPKYLFRKEGQNVTLSCEQNLNHDAMYWYRQDPGQGLRLIYYSQIVNDFQKGDIAEGYSVSREKKESFPLTVTSAQKNPTAFYLCASSAQVSYEQYFGPGTRLTVT.